The subject of this entry is one T cell receptor (beta chain). This clonotype was recorded many times. No antigen is known for it. Qualities for individual bases were not recorded, and no much larger clone is one base off. Library preparation used 5' RACE. The sequencing machine was an Illumina HiSeq 2500. A second roughly 7 to 12 cycle PCR used a sample-barcoded 5' primer and a J-beta primer mix. A template-switch 5' adaptor carrying 12 random nucleotides introduced a unique molecular identifier onto each TCR beta cDNA molecule. Each sample yielded at least 3 million CDR3-containing paired-end reads. First-strand cDNA was synthesized from all RNA with the Mint cDNA synthesis kit, primed by a TRBC-specific oligonucleotide. All cDNA was treated with uracil-DNA glycosylase and then went through a first 18-cycle PCR with the universal primers M1SS and BC2_uni_R. As for the authors' bioinformatics: Normalization of each sample was performed by random selection of 1 million high-quality reads, each carrying a distinct molecular identifier. Instead of being binned into consensus sequences, reads with shared molecular identifiers were discarded. MiTCR, run with a Q25 quality threshold and the strictest error-elimination algorithm, handled CDR3 identification, clonotype clustering and error correction. A nonparametric unseen species model with Euler transformation was used to estimate lower-bound total TCR beta diversity. TCRdb applied fastp at Q25 and MiXCR to the public reads, then kept only in-frame beta chains. Every CDR3 protein is listed once, alongside the most common genes and DNA of its rows. The authors' filters were not applied to this entry. The table for this sample lists around 1.7 million distinct CDR3 sequences; approximately 30% of them were counted only once. 7.7% of the sample lies in the top ten.

These data belong to a study of blood T cells in healthy people across ages (dated by TCRdb to the mid-2010s). About the investigation overall: In model experiments, template switching captured about one uniquely barcoded TCR beta cDNA molecule for every two T cells. Four age groups were formed from the donors: young (average approximately 15 years), middle-aged (roughly 38), aged (62) and long-lived (roughly 88). For two donors (one aged 18 to 29 and one aged 80 or older), the study analyzed two additional independent replicas of 1 million unique cDNA reads from the same blood draw. To track age-related changes in TCR beta repertoire diversity, the study relied on deep sequencing normalized with unique cDNA molecular identifiers. To avoid experimental bias, donors of different ages were spread randomly across the sequencing lanes.

CDR3 length: 16 amino acids, cysteine to phenylalanine. Only CDR3 DNA is held: 48 bases, read in frame from base 1. From the germline V gene, CDR1 is SGHRS and CDR2 is YFSETQ. Between the V and J ends, shortened by 4 bases and 3 bases respectively, the junction contains 20 bases. On the study overall, not on this receptor specifically: Compared with the aged group, the long-lived group had more naive CD4+ T cells, fewer expanded clones and increased TCR diversity, a pattern suggesting age selection. Observed TCR beta diversity correlated strongly with the percentage of naive T cells measured by flow cytometry. Estimates of total diversity based on one million sequenced T cells were considered lower bounds and underestimates. Bulk unsorted PBMC profiling prevented conclusive comparison of naive and antigen-experienced compartments. Observed TCR beta diversity per million T cells fell roughly linearly with age, and a significant reduction was already apparent by age roughly 40. The CMV infection status of donors was not known, potentially confounding age-related changes in expanded clonotypes.

The donors were roughly 40 Caucasian individuals from Russia, aged 6 to 90 years, who were systemically healthy. About 10 milliliters of peripheral blood were drawn from each donor into EDTA-treated Vacutainer tubes. Ficoll-Paque density-gradient centrifugation was used to isolate PBMCs, with at least 6 million per sample. Trizol reagent was used to extract total RNA from PBMCs, with at least 6 micrograms per sample. For every donor, flow cytometry on a PBMC aliquot measured the percentage of naive CD45RAhigh/CD27high T cells. The chain uses TRBV5-1 and TRBJ2-7; the D gene is perhaps TRBD1, on 6 matching bases. Sequencing was done on a sample of blood. The source is a woman aged 25 to 39 in good health. The CDR3 region: CASSTSREDRHYEQYF. The DNA reads TGCGCCAGCAGCACCAGCCGTGAGGACAGACACTACGAGCAGTACTTC.